What follows are 21 T cell receptor beta chains derived from one specimen sequenced in a study of Ad26.COV2.S vaccination and SARS-CoV-2 variants. Treatment given: roughly 20 received Ad26.COV2.S at low or high dose, single or two shots; about five received placebo; per-sample allocation not given. At day 63 after the first vaccine or placebo injection, samples were drawn. Generated by immunoSEQ multiplex PCR, the TCRdb table keeps only in-frame clones and is missing some. The sample lists about 250,000 clones, over 75% seen once, with about 3.1% in the top ten. This specimen was peripheral blood, taken in a trial of Ad26.COV2.S vaccine versus placebo. The receptors here all came from a person between 18 and 65 years old who received the Ad26.COV2.S COVID-19 vaccine or a placebo.

CDR3: CASGGTDTQYF. DNA for the CDR3: TGTGCCAGCGGTGGCACAGATACGCAGTATTTT. This chain links TRBV28 with TRBJ2-3; D not resolved. The CDR3 contains 11 residues. V was shortened by 8 bases and J by 1 base, with 4 bases between the two germline ends. Germline lookup yields CDR1 MDHEN and CDR2 SYDVKM.

The chain recombines TRBV5-1 with TRBJ2-1; D possibly matches TRBD1 or TRBD2 (5 bases each). Germline CDR1 and CDR2: SGHRS and YFSETQ. The CDR3 runs to 13 residues. V was pared by 2 bases and J by 10 bases, with 13 bases between. The CDR3 nucleotides read TGCGCCAGCAGCTTAACTAGGGACCGGGAGCAGTTCTTC. It encodes CASSLTRDREQFF.

The V gene is TRBV18, the J gene TRBJ1-2; 11 bases align to TRBD1. CDR3 size: 15 residues. Per germline, CDR1 KGHSH and CDR2 LQKENI. The V and J ends lost 6 bases and 7 bases, in that order; junction bases with no gene match: 10. Written as DNA, the CDR3 is TGTGCCAGCTCCCTCGGACAGGGGGCTCTTAGTGGCTACACCTTC. This translates into CASSLGQGALSGYTF.

The chain is built from TRBV10-2 and TRBJ2-1; 10 bases align to TRBD2. This CDR3 has 15 residues. V dropped 7 bases and J dropped 7; count of bases not matched to a gene: 10. Per the germline V gene, CDR1 is WSHSY and CDR2 is SAAADI. In DNA form, the CDR3 reads TGCGCCAGCATTACCAATCTAGCGGGAGTAAATGAGCAGTTCTTC. Protein: CASITNLAGVNEQFF.

The chain has TRBV6-5 and TRBJ2-7; tentatively, D is TRBD2 (7 bases). The CDR3 runs 12 residues. Germline CDR1 and CDR2: MNHEY and SVGAGI. V lost 11 bases and J 2 bases, leaving 13 bases between the germline ends. The CDR3 region is CAGGGGPYEQYF. CDR3 DNA sequence: TGTGCCGGAGGGGGGGGCCCCTACGAGCAGTACTTC.

The chain links TRBV11-1 to TRBJ2-2, with a possible D match to TRBD2 (5 bases). Germline values: CDR1 SGHAT, CDR2 FQDESV (reference sequence). The CDR3 is 15 residues long. The V and J ends lost 5 bases and 3 bases respectively, with 13 bases between them. The CDR3 nucleotides are TGTGCCAGCAGCCCGCCGGGGAGCTACACCGGGGAGCTGTTTTTT. It codes for CASSPPGSYTGELFF.

The chain carries TRBV2 and TRBJ2-1, with a weak D call TRBD2 (5 bases). With 5 bases removed from V and 4 bases from J, the gap between germline ends came to 15 bases. Germline V CDR1 and CDR2: SNHLY, FYNNEI. This CDR3 comprises 15 residues. The CDR3 sequence is CASSPGSSGYNEQFF. For the CDR3, the DNA is TGTGCCAGCAGTCCAGGCTCGTCGGGGTACAATGAGCAGTTCTTC.

This sequence joins TRBV20-1 and TRBJ1-1; D unresolved. Trimming cost V 4 bases and J 6 bases, with 9 bases left between them. The CDR3 is made up of 11 amino acids. Germline CDR1 is DFQATT and CDR2 is SNEGSKA (reference sequence). The CDR3 coding sequence is TGCAGTGCTACCGAATACGCTGAAGCTTTCTTT. It is translated as CSATEYAEAFF.

The J gene is TRBJ1-1, the V gene TRBV19; D uncertain. The germline gives CDR1 LNHDA, CDR2 SQIVND (reference sequence). V was clipped by 7 bases and J by 1 base, with 16 bases between them. The CDR3 is 15 amino acids. The CDR3 DNA is TGTGCCAGTACCGCCGTGACGGCTCCGAACACTGAAGCTTTCTTT. Protein: CASTAVTAPNTEAFF.

This chain links TRBV5-4 with TRBJ2-7; 7 bases line up with TRBD2. CDR1 is SGHNT and CDR2 is YYREEE in the germline V gene (reference sequence). V was clipped by 1 base and J by 7 bases; unmatched bases: 11. The CDR3 has 15 residues. CDR3 sequence reads: CASSLNLAAGVEQYF. CDR3 in DNA: TGTGCCAGCAGCTTGAATCTAGCGGCTGGCGTGGAGCAGTACTTC.

Only one count was recorded for this clone. The chain uses TRBV27 and TRBJ1-6; TRBD1 is a possible D gene (5 bases). V was cut by 5 bases and J by 7 bases, with 18 bases left in between. Germline CDR1 reads MNHEY; CDR2 reads SMNVEV (reference sequence). CDR3 length: 16 amino acids. CDR3 nucleotides: TGTGCCAGCAGTAATACGGCAGGGAAGGGGAATTCACCCCTCCACTTT. Translation gives CASSNTAGKGNSPLHF.

V usage is TRBV28 and J usage is TRBJ1-2, with a possible D match to TRBD1 (6 bases). The CDR3 runs to 15 residues. V was trimmed by 6 bases and J by 8 bases, leaving 22 bases between them. CDR1 MDHEN and CDR2 SYDVKM come from the germline V gene. This chain's CDR3 is CASRGGGTYTEGYTF. CDR3 DNA sequence: TGTGCCAGCAGAGGGGGGGGGACCTATACGGAAGGCTACACCTTC.

The gene calls are TRBV11-3 and TRBJ1-1; 7 nucleotides line up with TRBD1. The CDR3 is 16 amino acids. The V gene's germline CDR1 is SGHNT and CDR2 YENEEA. The J segment lost 1 base and the V segment lost 5 bases, leaving 10 bases of the junction unmatched. The CDR3 is CASSIGGTAQNTEAFF. CDR3 nucleotides: TGTGCCAGCAGCATAGGGGGGACAGCCCAGAACACTGAAGCTTTCTTT. The full variable domain, rest sourced from reference TRBV11-3 and TRBJ1-1, is EAGVVQSPRYKIIEKKQPVAFWCNPISGHNTLYWYLQNLGQGPELLIRYENEEAVDDSQLPKDRFSAERLKGVDSTLKIQPAELGDSAVYLCASSIGGTAQNTEAFFGQGTRLTVV.

This clone was observed once. The CDR3: CASSPGTGVQYF. CDR3 nucleotides: TGTGCCAGCAGCCCCGGGACAGGGGTTCAGTACTTC. The chain combines TRBV5-6 with TRBJ2-4; 10 positions agree with TRBD1. The germline V gene encodes CDR1 SGHDT and CDR2 YYEEEE. The CDR3 is made up of 12 amino acids. V shed 4 bases and J 11 bases; nucleotides not matched to a gene: 3.

This sequence joins TRBV2 and TRBJ1-2, with TRBD1 identical over 8 bases. The V gene end was trimmed by 0 bases and the J gene end by 8 bases; junction bases not matched to a gene: 8. Per germline, CDR1 SNHLY and CDR2 FYNNEI. The CDR3 consists of 15 residues. The CDR3 coding sequence is TGTGCCAGCAGTGAAGCGACAGGGGCAGGGACCGGCTACACCTTC. This sequence encodes CASSEATGAGTGYTF.

This clone was observed a single time. V is TRBV10-3 and J is TRBJ1-5, with D tentatively TRBD1 (5 bases). The V end was cut by 10 bases, the J end by 0 bases, with 13 bases between. The CDR3 totals 14 residues. Germline CDR1 ENHRY, CDR2 SYGVKD. CDR3 nucleotides: TGTGCCACAAGAGGGGCCCTTAGCAATCAGCCCCAGCATTTT. As protein: CATRGALSNQPQHF.

As regards this clone: Other DNA sequences within the sample encode an identical CDR3. V usage is TRBV5-1 and J usage is TRBJ2-5; no reliable D call. The CDR3 loop spans 11 amino acids. Germline CDR1 is SGHRS and CDR2 is YFSETQ. V was shortened by 0 bases and J by 3 bases, with 0 bases between the two germline ends. The DNA of the CDR3 is TGCGCCAGCAGCTTGGAAGAGACCCAGTACTTC. Amino acids: CASSLEETQYF.

The chain uses TRBV9 and TRBJ1-2; D is undetermined. Germline CDR1 is SGDLS and CDR2 is YYNGEE. The germline V and J ends were trimmed by 0 bases and 0 bases, with 9 bases remaining between them. CDR3 length: 15 amino acids. CDR3 sequence reads: CASSVGGLPNYGYTF. The CDR3 DNA reads as TGTGCCAGCAGCGTAGGGGGTCTACCTAACTATGGCTACACCTTC.

This chain uses TRBV19 with TRBJ1-2; D might be TRBD1 (5 bases). CDR1 and CDR2 from the germline V gene are LNHDA and SQIVND (reference sequence). The CDR3 loop spans 15 amino acids. Trimming removed 4 bases at V and 5 bases at J, with 17 bases between. The CDR3 DNA sequence: TGTGCCAGTAGTAAAGGAGGGACCGCCAGGTATGGCTACACCTTC. It is translated as CASSKGGTARYGYTF.

The rearrangement uses TRBV5-1 and TRBJ1-1, with TRBD1 identical over 7 bases. Germline values: CDR1 SGHRS, CDR2 YFSETQ. Trimming removed 2 bases from V and 8 bases from J; junction bases left unmatched: 9. The CDR3 contains 14 residues. Here the CDR3 DNA reads TGCGCCAGCAGCTTATATCGGACAGGCCAAGAAGCTTTCTTT. It codes for CASSLYRTGQEAFF.

The V and J genes are TRBV7-9 and TRBJ1-5, with 9 positions matching TRBD1. The V segment lost 5 bases and the J segment 4 bases; nucleotides outside the gene matches: 6. This CDR3 has 15 residues. CDR1 and CDR2 from the germline V gene are SEHNR and FQNEAQ (reference sequence). The CDR3 DNA reads TGTGCCAGCAGCCCCGGGACAGGGTTAAATCAGCCCCAGCATTTT. Its translation: CASSPGTGLNQPQHF.